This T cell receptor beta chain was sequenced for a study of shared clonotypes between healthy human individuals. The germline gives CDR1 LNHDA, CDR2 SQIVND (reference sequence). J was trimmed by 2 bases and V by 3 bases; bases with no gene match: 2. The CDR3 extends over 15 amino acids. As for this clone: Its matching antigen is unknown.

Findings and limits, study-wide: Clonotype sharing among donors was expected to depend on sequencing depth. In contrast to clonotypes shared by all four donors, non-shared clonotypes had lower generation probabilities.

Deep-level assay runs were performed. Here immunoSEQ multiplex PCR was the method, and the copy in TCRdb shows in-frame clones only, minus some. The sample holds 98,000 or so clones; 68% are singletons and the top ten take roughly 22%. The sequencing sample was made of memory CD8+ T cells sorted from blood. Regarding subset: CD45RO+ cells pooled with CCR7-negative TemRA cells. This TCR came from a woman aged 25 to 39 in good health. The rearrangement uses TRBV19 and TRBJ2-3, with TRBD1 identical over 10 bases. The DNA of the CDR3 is TGTGCCAGTAGTATCGGGACAGGGGCCACAGATACGCAGTATTTT. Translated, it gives CASSIGTGATDTQYF.